The 14 T cell receptor beta chains presented below share a single source sample, sequenced in a study of T-cell reconstitution after alpha-beta-depleted transplantation in children. Preparation of the TCRbeta library was carried out with unique molecular identifiers. TCRdb ran MiXCR on the PCR reads and lists one entry per CDR3 protein. This table holds approximately 500,000 distinct CDR3 sequences, 25% to 30% found once. Sequenced here: PBMCs, sampled before TCRalphabeta/CD19-depleted stem cell transplant. These receptors originate from a boy under two years old with Wiskott-Aldrich syndrome, due to receive a stem cell transplant.

This chain connects TRBV24-1 to TRBJ2-1; 14 bases are a match to TRBD2. Germline-derived CDR1 and CDR2 are KGHDR and SFDVKD. The junction had 5 bases not matched to a gene; V was cut back by 2 bases and J by 0 bases. The CDR3 length is 19 residues. In nucleotides, the CDR3 is TGTGCCACCAGTGATTGGGGGACTAGCGGGAGAAGCTCCTACAATGAGCAGTTCTTC. Amino acid sequence: CATSDWGTSGRSSYNEQFF.

The V and J genes are TRBV5-1 and TRBJ2-2; D call uncertain. V lost 0 bases to trimming and J lost 1 base, with 10 bases between them. Germline CDR1 SGHRS, CDR2 YFSETQ. The CDR3 totals 16 residues. DNA of the CDR3: TGCGCCAGCAGCTTGGGAATTTTTGGGAACACCGGGGAGCTGTTTTTT. Translating it yields CASSLGIFGNTGELFF.

This chain links TRBV2 with TRBJ2-1; the D is unclear. CDR3 length: 12 residues. Germline V lookup: CDR1 SNHLY, CDR2 FYNNEI. Trimming shortened V by 2 bases and J by 6 bases, and 5 bases separated the two germline ends. The CDR3 here is CASSERGNEQFF. The CDR3 nucleotides are TGTGCCAGCAGTGAAAGAGGCAATGAGCAGTTCTTC.

This rearrangement joins TRBV7-2 to TRBJ1-6; D is undetermined. V shed 2 bases and J shed 5 bases, with 16 bases lying between them. The CDR3 is 17 residues long. Looked up from germline, CDR1 is SGHTA and CDR2 is FQGNSA. The CDR3 bases are TGTGCCAGCAGCTTAAAGGGATCCCGATTTAATAATTCACCCCTCCACTTT. This translates into CASSLKGSRFNNSPLHF.

The chain recombines TRBV14 with TRBJ2-5; D is perhaps TRBD1 or TRBD2 (5 bases each). Germline CDR1 reads SGHDN; CDR2 reads FVKESK. Trimming shortened V by 8 bases and J by 4 bases, and 8 bases separated the two germline ends. This CDR3 has 11 amino acids. CDR3 sequence: CASGTSETQYF. CDR3 sequence (DNA): TGTGCCAGCGGGACCTCAGAGACCCAGTACTTC.

The chain uses TRBV28 and TRBJ2-1; D may be TRBD1 (8 bases). This CDR3 is 15 amino acids long. Germline V gene data show CDR1 as MDHEN and CDR2 as SYDVKM. The ends were cut back, 6 bases at V and 3 bases at J, with 15 bases in the middle. The CDR3 here is CASRNRGGVYNEQFF. CDR3 bases: TGTGCCAGCAGGAACAGGGGGGGGGTCTACAATGAGCAGTTCTTC.

This clonotype was detected a few times. The rearrangement uses TRBV28 and TRBJ2-6; 7 bases align to TRBD1. Trimming cost V 6 bases and J 8 bases; bases outside gene matches: 7. This CDR3 has 14 amino acids. Per germline, CDR1 MDHEN and CDR2 SYDVKM. The CDR3 sequence is CASSSLQGSNVLTF. In DNA form, the CDR3 reads TGTGCCAGCAGCTCCCTACAGGGGTCCAACGTCCTGACTTTC.

This chain links TRBV18 with TRBJ1-1; a possible D gene is TRBD1 (6 bases). CDR1 and CDR2 from the germline V gene are KGHSH and LQKENI. Trimming shortened V by 4 bases and J by 0 bases, and 18 bases separated the two germline ends. CDR3 size: 17 residues. CDR3 DNA sequence: TGTGCCAGCTCACAACTACAGGGTGGTCTCATGAACACTGAAGCTTTCTTT. This translates into CASSQLQGGLMNTEAFF.

This chain connects TRBV18 to TRBJ1-1, with 7 bases identical to TRBD1. Looked up from germline, CDR1 is KGHSH and CDR2 is LQKENI. This CDR3 is built from 12 residues. V lost 4 bases and J lost 10; bases outside the gene matches: 6. The CDR3, as DNA: TGTGCCAGCTCACTGGGGACAGACGGAGCTTTCTTT. The encoded protein is CASSLGTDGAFF.

This chain joins TRBV20-1 and TRBJ1-1; D is possibly TRBD1 (6 bases). V was shortened by 6 bases and J by 11 bases, with 16 bases between the two germline ends. The CDR3 extends over 11 amino acids. Germline V lookup: CDR1 DFQATT, CDR2 SNEGSKA (reference sequence). The CDR3 DNA sequence: TGCAGTGCCCAACAGGGTTTGGGTGCTTTCTTT. Translation: CSAQQGLGAFF.

CDR3 coding DNA: TGCAGTGCTTGGTCGTCTTCCGCTAACGAGCAGTTCTTC. Residues: CSAWSSSANEQFF. J is TRBJ2-1 and V is TRBV20-1; D gene ambiguous. V was cut by 5 bases and J by 10 bases, with 18 bases left in between. The CDR3 sequence is 13 residues long. The germline V gene encodes CDR1 DFQATT and CDR2 SNEGSKA (reference sequence).

The chain links TRBV4-1 to TRBJ2-7; D possibly matches TRBD1 or TRBD2 (5 bases each). Deletions cut 3 bases from V and 3 bases from J, with 9 bases between. Germline lookup yields CDR1 MGHRA and CDR2 YSYEKL. The CDR3 spans 13 residues. The CDR3 bases are TGCGCCAGCAGCCATGGGGACGGCTACGAGCAGTACTTC. Its translation: CASSHGDGYEQYF.

The chain carries TRBV5-1 and TRBJ2-1, with 14 nucleotides matching TRBD2. The CDR3 length is 16 residues. Germline V gene data show CDR1 as SGHRS and CDR2 as YFSETQ. Unmatched junction bases numbered 6, after V lost 4 bases and J lost 6 bases. CDR3 in amino acids: CASSVGLAGGSNEQFF. CDR3 in DNA: TGCGCCAGCAGCGTCGGACTAGCGGGAGGAAGCAATGAGCAGTTCTTC.

The chain links TRBV5-1 to TRBJ2-1, with D tentatively TRBD1 (5 bases). V lost 4 bases and J 6 bases, leaving 11 bases between the germline ends. The CDR3 sequence is 13 residues long. Per the germline V gene, CDR1 is SGHRS and CDR2 is YFSETQ. The CDR3 DNA reads as TGCGCCAGCAGCCAAGACAGAGGCAATGAGCAGTTCTTC. It encodes CASSQDRGNEQFF.